Sequencing of this T cell receptor beta chain was carried out in a study of beta chain features in type 1 diabetes. Study information: What patients shared with healthy donors was a similar profile of age, gender and cell yields.

As regards this clone: Antigen unknown.

This CDR3 is built from 13 residues. V was pared by 8 bases and J by 2 bases, with 13 bases between. Germline V gives CDR1 SNHLY, CDR2 FYNNEI. General study findings and limits: TCRB repertoires of naive, central memory and Treg cells appeared more similar among patients than among healthy donors.

Investigators reverse transcribed all isolated RNA, so they sequenced expressed TCRB transcripts. The data were produced by immunoSEQ multiplex PCR, yet TCRdb's version contains in-frame clones alone and is incomplete. Of over 100,000 clones in the sample, approximately 37% were seen once. The sequencing input was stem cell memory CD4+ T cells from blood. The chain recombines TRBV2 with TRBJ2-7; possible D gene TRBD1, 5 bases. The receptor comes from a woman aged 18-29 years in good health. The CDR3 sequence is CASGAGHPYEQYF. The CDR3 DNA follows: TGTGCCAGCGGGGCAGGGCACCCCTACGAGCAGTACTTC.